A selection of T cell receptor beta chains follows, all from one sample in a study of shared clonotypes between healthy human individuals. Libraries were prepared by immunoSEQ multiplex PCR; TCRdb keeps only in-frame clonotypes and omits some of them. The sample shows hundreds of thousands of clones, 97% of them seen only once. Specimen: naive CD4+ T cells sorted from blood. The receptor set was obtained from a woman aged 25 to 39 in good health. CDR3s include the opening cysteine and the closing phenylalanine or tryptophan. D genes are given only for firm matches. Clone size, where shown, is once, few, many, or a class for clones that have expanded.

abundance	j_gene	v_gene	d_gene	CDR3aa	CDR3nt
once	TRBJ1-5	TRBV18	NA	CASSPPRAANQPQHF	TGTGCCAGCTCACCACCGAGAGCGGCCAACCAGCCCCAGCATTTT
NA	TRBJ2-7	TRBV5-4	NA	CASRRDLSYEQYF	TGTGCCAGCAGAAGGGACCTCTCCTACGAGCAGTACTTC
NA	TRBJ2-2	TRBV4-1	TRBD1	CASSHKIRQGANTGELFF	TGCGCCAGCAGCCATAAGATTCGACAGGGCGCGAACACCGGGGAGCTGTTTTTT
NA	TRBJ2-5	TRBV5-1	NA	CASSPGGELETQYF	TGCGCCAGCAGCCCAGGGGGGGAGCTAGAGACCCAGTACTTC
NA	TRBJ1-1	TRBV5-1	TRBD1	CASSLGGQGAEAFF	TGCGCCAGCAGCTTGGGAGGACAGGGTGCTGAAGCTTTCTTT
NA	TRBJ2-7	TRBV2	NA	CASKDRFGEQYF	TGTGCCAGCAAAGACAGATTTGGCGAGCAGTACTTC
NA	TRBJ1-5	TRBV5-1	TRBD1	CASSLEGAENQPQHF	TGCGCCAGCAGCTTGGAGGGGGCAGAGAATCAGCCCCAGCATTTT
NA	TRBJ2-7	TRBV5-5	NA	CASSLMVESYEQYF	TGTGCCAGCAGCTTGATGGTAGAATCCTACGAGCAGTACTTC
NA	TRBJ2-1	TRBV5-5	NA	CASSVGIYEQFF	TGTGCCAGCAGCGTGGGAATTTATGAGCAGTTCTTC
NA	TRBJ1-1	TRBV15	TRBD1	CATSTENRGQAEAFF	TGTGCCACCAGCACCGAAAACAGGGGGCAGGCTGAAGCTTTCTTT
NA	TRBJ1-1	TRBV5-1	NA	CASSAEQGNTEAFF	TGCGCCAGCAGCGCGGAACAGGGGAACACTGAAGCTTTCTTT
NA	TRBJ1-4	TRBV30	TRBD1	CAWSAPGQGARTNEKLFF	TGTGCCTGGAGTGCCCCCGGGCAGGGGGCCAGAACTAATGAAAAACTGTTTTTT
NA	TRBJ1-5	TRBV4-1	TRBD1	CASSQGGTGHQPQHF	TGCGCCAGCAGCCAGGGGGGGACAGGTCATCAGCCCCAGCATTTT
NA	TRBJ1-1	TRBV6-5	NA	CASVSGTEAFF	TGTGCCAGCGTGTCAGGCACTGAAGCTTTCTTT
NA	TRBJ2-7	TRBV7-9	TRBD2	CAVGGEQYF	TGTGCCGTCGGGGGGGAGCAGTACTTC
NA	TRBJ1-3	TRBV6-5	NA	CASSYSLAAYGNTIYF	TGTGCCAGCAGTTACTCTCTGGCAGCGTACGGAAACACCATATATTTT
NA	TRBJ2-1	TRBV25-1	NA	CASSLTNNEQFF	TGTGCCAGCAGCCTCACGAACAATGAGCAGTTCTTC
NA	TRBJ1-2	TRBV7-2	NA	CASSRDNPLYGYTF	TGTGCCAGCAGCCGAGACAATCCCCTCTATGGCTACACCTTC
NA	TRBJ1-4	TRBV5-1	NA	CASSFGRSTNEKLFF	TGCGCCAGCAGCTTCGGACGATCAACTAATGAAAAACTGTTTTTT
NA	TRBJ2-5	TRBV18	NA	CASSPSGLYQETQYF	TGTGCCAGCTCACCATCCGGGTTGTACCAAGAGACCCAGTACTTC
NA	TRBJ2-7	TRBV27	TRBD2	CASSRRGYEQYF	TGTGCCAGCAGTAGGCGGGGGTACGAGCAGTACTTC
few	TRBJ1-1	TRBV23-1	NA	CATLSDTEAFF	TGCGCCACTCTGAGCGACACTGAAGCTTTCTTT
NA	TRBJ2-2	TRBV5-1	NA	CASSYVSLNTGELFF	TGCGCCAGCAGCTACGTCAGTCTAAACACCGGGGAGCTGTTTTTT
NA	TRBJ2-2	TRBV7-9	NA	CASSFAKPGQNTGELFF	TGTGCCAGCAGCTTTGCCAAACCGGGACAGAACACCGGGGAGCTGTTTTTT
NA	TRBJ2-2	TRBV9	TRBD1	CASSDHGTANTGELFF	TGTGCCAGCAGCGATCATGGGACAGCGAACACCGGGGAGCTGTTTTTT
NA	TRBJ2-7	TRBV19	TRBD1	CASSRPGQGMNEQYF	TGTGCCAGTAGTAGACCGGGACAGGGTATGAACGAGCAGTACTTC
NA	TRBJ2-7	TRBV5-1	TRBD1	CASSTGQGYEQYF	TGCGCCAGCAGCACCGGACAGGGGTACGAGCAGTACTTC
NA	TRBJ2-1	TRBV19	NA	CASRTQGWDEQFF	TGTGCCAGTAGAACCCAGGGCTGGGATGAGCAGTTCTTC
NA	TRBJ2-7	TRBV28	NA	CASREGTRLGEQYF	TGTGCCAGCCGAGAGGGGACCCGGCTTGGCGAGCAGTACTTC
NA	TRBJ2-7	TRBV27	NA	CASQLSVHSYEQYF	TGTGCCAGCCAGCTTAGCGTTCACTCCTACGAGCAGTACTTC
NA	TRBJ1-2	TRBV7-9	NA	CASSLRSWGGYTF	TGTGCCAGCAGCTTAAGGTCTTGGGGTGGCTACACCTTC
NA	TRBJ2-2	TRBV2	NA	CASRPNTGELFF	TGTGCCAGCAGGCCGAACACCGGGGAGCTGTTTTTT
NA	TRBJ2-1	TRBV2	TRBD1	CASSRPGQGEDEQFF	TGTGCCAGCAGTCGTCCGGGACAGGGGGAAGATGAGCAGTTCTTC
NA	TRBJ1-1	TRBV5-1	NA	CASSLGVMNTEAFF	TGCGCCAGCAGCTTAGGGGTAATGAACACTGAAGCTTTCTTT
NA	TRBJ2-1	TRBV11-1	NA	CASSPPRGLTYNEQFF	TGTGCCAGCAGCCCCCCCCGGGGACTTACCTACAATGAGCAGTTCTTC
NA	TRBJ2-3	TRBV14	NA	CASSQEASTGTQYF	TGTGCCAGCAGCCAAGAAGCCAGTACTGGTACGCAGTATTTT
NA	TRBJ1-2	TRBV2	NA	CASSEGGYGYGYTF	TGTGCCAGCAGTGAAGGGGGTTATGGCTATGGCTACACCTTC
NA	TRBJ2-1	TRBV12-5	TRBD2	CASGPGTSGSAEQFF	TGTGCTAGTGGCCCCGGGACTAGCGGGAGCGCTGAGCAGTTCTTC